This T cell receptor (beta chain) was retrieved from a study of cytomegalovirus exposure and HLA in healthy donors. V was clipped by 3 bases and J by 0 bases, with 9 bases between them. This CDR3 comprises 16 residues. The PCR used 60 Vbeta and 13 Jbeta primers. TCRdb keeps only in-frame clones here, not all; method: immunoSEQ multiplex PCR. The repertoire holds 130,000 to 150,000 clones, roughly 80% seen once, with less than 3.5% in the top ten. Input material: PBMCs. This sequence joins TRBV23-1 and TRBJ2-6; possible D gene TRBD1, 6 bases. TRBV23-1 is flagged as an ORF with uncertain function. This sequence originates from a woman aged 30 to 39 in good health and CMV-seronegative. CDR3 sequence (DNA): TGCGCCAGCAGTCACCCAGGGGACTCTGGGGCCAACGTCCTGACTTTC. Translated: CASSHPGDSGANVLTF.